This record concerns one TCR beta chain sequence. The antigen is undetermined. The sample belongs to a study of T cells after yellow fever vaccination. Study findings and constraints: Compared with primary, the secondary response was weaker and peaked at day 5, not 15. Among all clonotypes, a small share was observed in both CD4 and CD8 compartments.

MiXCR, applied by TCRdb to the 5' RACE reads, yields one record per CDR3 protein. The sample yields around 260,000 distinct CDR3 sequences, about 5.2% seen once. Trimming left V 3 bases short and J 0 bases short, with 3 bases between. The CDR3 has 13 residues. The V gene's germline CDR1 is SQVTM and CDR2 ANQGSEA. This rearrangement joins TRBV29-1 to TRBJ2-6; D not resolved. The input for sequencing was CD4+ T cells sorted from PBMCs, taken on the day of the yellow fever booster vaccination. The source is a man in his late teens or twenties who received the YFV17D yellow fever vaccine. The CDR3 DNA reads TGCAGCGTTGACGGCTCTGGGGCCAACGTCCTGACTTTC. Amino acid sequence: CSVDGSGANVLTF.